Included here is one T cell receptor (beta chain) sequence, with context. The data were taken from a study of T-cell reconstitution after alpha-beta-depleted transplantation in children. Researchers prepared the TCRbeta library using unique molecular identifiers, the study reports. Each CDR3 protein is one row after TCRdb ran MiXCR on the PCR reads. This sample has about half a million distinct CDR3 sequences, with under 15% found just once. This CDR3 is 15 amino acids long. The V and J ends lost 5 bases and 5 bases respectively, with 17 bases between them. Germline assignment: CDR1 SGDLS and CDR2 YYNGEE.

The genes are TRBV9 and TRBJ1-5, with D perhaps TRBD1 (5 bases). The specimen was PBMCs from the stem cell graft donor, collected from the stem cell graft. This clonotype was sampled from a human donor who donated a stem cell graft to a child with combined immunodeficiency. The CDR3 coding sequence is TGTGCCAGCAGTACCACCCCAGGGCGGGATCAGCCCCAGCATTTT. This encodes CASSTTPGRDQPQHF.